This T cell receptor (beta chain) was obtained from a study of T cell responses to AZD1222 COVID-19 vaccine. Turning to this clone: The antigen is not known.

Study observations and caveats: Seropositive AZD1222 recipients at baseline numbered only five or six.

Sequencing used immunoSEQ multiplex PCR; TCRdb keeps in-frame clones, though not all of them. The sample consists of about 100,000 clones, approximately 92% of them appearing once. This CDR3 has 14 amino acids. Germline CDR1 MNHEY, CDR2 SVGEGT. V lost 5 bases to trimming and J lost 1 base, with 12 bases between them. The sequence was obtained from an adult in good health. The specimen was peripheral blood, collected on day 0 of AZD1222 vaccination. The chain carries TRBV6-2 or TRBV6-3 and TRBJ2-7; D may correspond to TRBD1 or TRBD2 (5 bases each). CDR3 sequence: CASSRGDRSYEQYF. DNA of the CDR3: TGTGCCAGCAGTCGTGGGGACCGTTCCTACGAGCAGTACTTC.